The entry below gives a single T cell receptor (beta chain) sequence along with its context. Its target is not known. This sample stems from a study of CD8 T cell repertoires and HIV-1 epitope variants. The V end was cut by 1 base, the J end by 3 bases, with 8 bases between. CDR3 size: 14 residues. Germline V gene data show CDR1 as SGHAT and CDR2 as FQDESV (reference sequence). Profiling relied on immunoSEQ multiplex PCR, and the TCRdb table lists in-frame clones only, not all of them. The repertoire consists of about 5,100 clones, with 55% to 80% occurring once and the leading ten covering around 40%.

This clonotype was obtained from a male donor with HIV. The rearrangement uses TRBV11-1 and TRBJ2-3, with D uncertain. Sequences were obtained from cultured CD8+ T cells derived from PBMCs. The chain's CDR3 is CASSLGTTTDTQYF. DNA for the CDR3: TGTGCCAGCAGCTTAGGAACTACGACAGATACGCAGTATTTT.